This is a list of T cell receptor beta chains from one sample in a study of shared clonotypes between healthy human individuals. Sequenced by immunoSEQ multiplex PCR; TCRdb stores in-frame clones only, minus some. The data contain about 1.1 million clones, around three quarters of them seen just once; the ten biggest clones take up more than 0.85%. Sequencing input: memory CD4+ T cells from PBMCs. Receptors were obtained from a man aged 18 to 30 in good health. Some clones in this sample may be carry-over from other donors' samples. Each CDR3 is given with its conserved first and last residue. D genes are given only for firm matches. The listing skips clone size in some rows; elsewhere it reads once, few, many or a size class.

J gene,clone size,D gene,V gene,CDR3 length,CDR3 DNA,CDR3 protein
TRBJ2-5,many,TRBD2,TRBV7-9,14,TGTGCCAGCAGCCTAGGACTAGCCGCGGAGACCCAGTACTTC,CASSLGLAAETQYF
TRBJ2-5,once,TRBD1,TRBV6-6,14,TGTGCCAGCAGACACCGACAGGGGCAGGAGACCCAGTACTTC,CASRHRQGQETQYF
TRBJ2-2,-,-,TRBV18,14,TGTGCCAGCTCACCTGAGACGTTAACCGGGGAGCTGTTTTTT,CASSPETLTGELFF
TRBJ1-2,many,-,TRBV28,12,TGTGCCAGCAGTTGGTTTAACTATGGCTACACCTTC,CASSWFNYGYTF
TRBJ1-2,-,-,TRBV28,14,TGTGCCAGCAGTTTTTCACAGTCCGTCTATGGCTACACCTTC,CASSFSQSVYGYTF
TRBJ2-5,-,-,TRBV13,14,TGTGCCAGCAGCTTAGTTGCCAGGCAAGAGACCCAGTACTTC,CASSLVARQETQYF
TRBJ2-6,-,-,TRBV28,16,TGTGCCAGCAGTCTCCTCCTGGGATTTGGGGCCAACGTCCTGACTTTC,CASSLLLGFGANVLTF
TRBJ1-5,-,TRBD1,TRBV2,14,TGTGCCAGCAGTGGGGACAGGGGGTATCAGCCCCAGCATTTT,CASSGDRGYQPQHF
TRBJ1-2,once,-,TRBV29-1,12,TGCAGCGTTGACTGGGGGCCGGCTGGCTACACCTTC,CSVDWGPAGYTF
TRBJ2-7,-,-,TRBV5-4,13,TGTGCCAGCAGCTTGGCGGCTACCTACGAGCAGTACTTC,CASSLAATYEQYF
TRBJ2-3,-,-,TRBV29-1,12,TGCAGCGGAAACTCAGGGTCAGATACGCAGTATTTT,CSGNSGSDTQYF
TRBJ1-1,-,-,TRBV2,14,TGTGCCAGCAGTGTAACCAAGAGGGACACTGAAGCTTTCTTT,CASSVTKRDTEAFF
TRBJ2-3,-,TRBD2,TRBV10-3,14,TGTGCCATCAGTGAGCTAGCGGGAGGATATACGCAGTATTTT,CAISELAGGYTQYF
TRBJ1-2,-,-,TRBV7-2,15,TGTGCCAGCAGCCCCCAAAGCCATACTAACTATGGCTACACCTTC,CASSPQSHTNYGYTF
TRBJ2-7,-,TRBD1,TRBV7-3,16,TGTGCCAGCAGCTTAACCCGGACAGGGGGACAGCTCGAGCAGTACTTC,CASSLTRTGGQLEQYF
TRBJ1-5,once,-,TRBV2,12,TGTGCCAGCAGTGACAGGGAACAGCCCCAGCATTTT,CASSDREQPQHF